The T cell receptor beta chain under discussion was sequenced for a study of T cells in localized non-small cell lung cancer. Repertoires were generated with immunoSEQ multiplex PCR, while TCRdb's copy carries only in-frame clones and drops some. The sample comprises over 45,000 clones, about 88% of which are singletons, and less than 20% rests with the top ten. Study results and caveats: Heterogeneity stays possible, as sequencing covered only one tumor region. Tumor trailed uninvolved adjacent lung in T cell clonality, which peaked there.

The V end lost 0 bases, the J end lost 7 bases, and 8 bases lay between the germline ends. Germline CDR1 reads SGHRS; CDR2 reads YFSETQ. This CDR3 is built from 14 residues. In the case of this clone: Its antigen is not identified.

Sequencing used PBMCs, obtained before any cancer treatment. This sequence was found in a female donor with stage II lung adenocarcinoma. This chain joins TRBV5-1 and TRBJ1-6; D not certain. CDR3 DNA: TGCGCCAGCAGCTTGGCGACGGCGAATTCACCCCTCCACTTT. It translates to CASSLATANSPLHF.